One sample yielded the 3 T cell receptor beta chains listed below, sequenced in a study of OX40 agonist ivuxolimab in advanced cancers. Assay: immunoSEQ multiplex PCR; the TCRdb copy retains only in-frame clones and omits some. Of approximately 90,000 clones in the sample, around 90% are singletons; the top ten hold 2.6%. The material was CD4+ or CD8+ T cells sorted from blood, obtained in a trial of the OX40 agonist ivuxolimab. The receptors come from an adult with an advanced solid tumor such as melanoma, head and neck, liver or kidney cancer.

The chain carries TRBV27 and TRBJ2-7; D is unclear. CDR3 size: 13 residues. The V gene's germline CDR1 is MNHEY and CDR2 SMNVEV (reference sequence). V lost 6 bases, J lost 2 bases, and 11 bases lay in between. CDR3: CASRTNGPYEQYF. Here the CDR3 DNA reads TGTGCCAGCAGAACGAACGGCCCCTACGAGCAGTACTTC.

This rearrangement joins TRBV6-5 to TRBJ2-1, with D unresolved. Germline CDR1 MNHEY, CDR2 SVGAGI. CDR3 length: 11 residues. V gave up 2 bases and J gave up 7 bases, with 3 bases separating them. CDR3 in DNA: TGTGCCAGCAGTTACCGGAATGAGCAGTTCTTC. Its translation is CASSYRNEQFF.

This rearrangement joins TRBV25-1 to TRBJ2-7, with a weak D call TRBD2 (7 bases). Looked up from germline, CDR1 is MGHDK and CDR2 is SYGVNS. V lost 8 bases and J 6 bases, leaving 20 bases between the germline ends. The CDR3 is made up of 14 amino acids. The CDR3 loop reads CASSSSGTSGEQYF. The CDR3 DNA reads as TGTGCCAGCTCATCGAGCGGGACATCGGGCGAGCAGTACTTC.